This TCR beta chain appears in the sequencing data of a study of cytomegalovirus exposure and HLA in healthy donors. Trimming left V 2 bases short and J 4 bases short, with 8 bases between. CDR1 and CDR2 from the germline V gene are LGHNA and YNFKEQ. The CDR3 covers 13 residues. PCR involved 60 Vbeta and 13 Jbeta primers. Here immunoSEQ multiplex PCR was the method, and the copy in TCRdb shows in-frame clones only, minus some. The repertoire includes about 100,000 clones, about three quarters of them detected once, and about 5.4% sits in the top ten. Findings and caveats of the study: In a later analysis, specific HLA alleles were associated with approximately 16,000 TCR beta sequences at a 0.05 false discovery rate. On later analysis, the bulk of CMV-associated TCR beta chains appeared to be HLA-restricted. As a later analysis revealed, the rate of TCR association differed by HLA locus, with DRB1 most and HLA-C fewest. For cytomegalovirus status, the classifier reportedly gave diagnoses with high specificity and sensitivity.

Points on this clone: Its cognate antigen is unknown.

The TCR sequence derives from a woman between 18 and 29 years old in good health and CMV-seropositive. The J gene is TRBJ1-1, the V gene TRBV4-2; D might be TRBD1 (6 bases). The sequencing input was PBMCs. The CDR3 region is CASSQRGITEAFF. DNA for the CDR3: TGTGCCAGCAGCCAAAGGGGGATCACTGAAGCTTTCTTT.